These 30 T cell receptor beta chains came from one sample sequenced in a study of cytomegalovirus exposure and HLA in healthy donors. The PCR ran on 60 Vbeta and 13 Jbeta primers. The data were produced by immunoSEQ multiplex PCR, yet TCRdb's version contains in-frame clones alone and is incomplete. The table includes more than 90,000 clones, around 70% detected once. The material sequenced was PBMCs. All receptors come from a young man in good health and CMV-seropositive.

V is TRBV2 and J is TRBJ2-1; D call uncertain. Germline CDR1 reads SNHLY; CDR2 reads FYNNEI. The length of the CDR3 is 13 residues. V gave up 6 bases and J gave up 7 bases, with 13 bases separating them. The chain's CDR3 is CASREPIVNEQFF. Written as DNA, the CDR3 is TGTGCCAGCAGGGAGCCTATCGTGAATGAGCAGTTCTTC.

The chain joins TRBV4-1 to TRBJ2-6; TRBD1 matches at 10 bases. In germline, CDR1 is MGHRA, CDR2 YSYEKL. Trimming removed 0 bases from V and 0 bases from J; junction bases left unmatched: 8. The CDR3 totals 20 residues. Here the CDR3 reads CASSQDKSGTGVSGANVLTF. In DNA, the CDR3 is TGCGCCAGCAGCCAAGATAAGTCAGGGACAGGGGTCTCTGGGGCCAACGTCCTGACTTTC.

V is TRBV29-1 and J is TRBJ1-1; 8 bases align to TRBD1. The V segment lost 4 bases and the J segment 1 base; nucleotides outside the gene matches: 8. The CDR3 is 15 amino acids. Germline values: CDR1 SQVTM, CDR2 ANQGSEA. The CDR3 protein is CSVGQGNRGNTEAFF. The CDR3 region has the DNA TGCAGCGTTGGACAGGGGAACCGGGGGAACACTGAAGCTTTCTTT.

The chain has TRBV25-1 and TRBJ2-3, with TRBD1 matching 7 bases. Germline values: CDR1 MGHDK, CDR2 SYGVNS. Germline trimming cut 3 bases from V and 6 bases from J; bases unmatched to any gene: 9. CDR3 length: 15 residues. Here the CDR3 reads CASSDGTEGRDTQYF. DNA of the CDR3: TGTGCCAGCAGTGACGGGACAGAGGGCCGGGATACGCAGTATTTT.

This sequence joins TRBV15 and TRBJ2-2; D not certain. Germline V gene sequence: CDR1 LNHNV, CDR2 YYDKDF (reference sequence). Trimming took 5 bases from V and 5 from J, leaving 6 bases between them. The CDR3 covers 12 residues. The CDR3 sequence: CATSSGTGELFF. CDR3 nucleotides: TGTGCCACCAGCTCCGGGACCGGGGAGCTGTTTTTT.

This clone was seen a single time. The genes are TRBV11-2 and TRBJ1-2, with TRBD1 identical over 9 bases. The CDR3 loop spans 13 amino acids. V was clipped by 4 bases and J by 7 bases; unmatched bases: 4. Per the germline V gene, CDR1 is SGHAT and CDR2 is FQNNGV. The CDR3 region is CASSSQGARGYTF. CDR3 in DNA: TGTGCCAGCAGCTCACAGGGGGCGCGTGGCTACACCTTC.

The sample holds one count of this clone. V and J are TRBV27 and TRBJ2-3; 10 nucleotides agree with TRBD2. CDR3 length: 19 amino acids. Trimming cost V 5 bases and J 1 base; bases outside gene matches: 15. Per germline, CDR1 MNHEY and CDR2 SMNVEV (reference sequence). This CDR3 is CASSLNPFIGTSGTDTQYF. The CDR3 bases are TGTGCCAGCAGTCTAAACCCTTTCATTGGGACTAGCGGCACAGATACGCAGTATTTT.

This clone appeared a few times. This chain links TRBV4-3 with TRBJ2-1; D is possibly TRBD1 (5 bases). Trimming pared 1 base from V and 9 bases from J, leaving 7 bases between. The CDR3 length is 12 residues. Germline V CDR1 and CDR2: LGHNA, YSLEER. The chain's CDR3 is CASSQGQREQFF. The CDR3 DNA is TGCGCCAGCAGCCAAGGACAGCGTGAGCAGTTCTTC.

This sequence joins TRBV7-6 and TRBJ2-1, with 9 nucleotides matching TRBD2. The CDR3 runs 12 residues. The V gene's germline CDR1 is SGHVS and CDR2 FNYEAQ. Trimming at V came to 10 bases and at J to 9 bases, leaving 7 bases not matched to a gene. The CDR3 here is CAISGGGAEQFF. CDR3 nucleotides: TGTGCCATTTCTGGCGGGGGGGCTGAGCAGTTCTTC.

The rearrangement links TRBV28 to TRBJ2-7, with 10 nucleotides matching TRBD2. CDR1 MDHEN and CDR2 SYDVKM come from the germline V gene. The CDR3 is made up of 14 amino acids. V lost 2 bases and J lost 8; bases outside the gene matches: 6. CDR3 protein: CASSLGLAGVKQYV. CDR3 bases: TGTGCCAGCAGTTTAGGGCTAGCGGGAGTCAAGCAGTACGTC.

The gene calls are TRBV19 and TRBJ2-1, with a tentative D call TRBD2 (5 bases). The germline V gene encodes CDR1 LNHDA and CDR2 SQIVND (reference sequence). V was cut by 8 bases and J by 0 bases, with 14 bases left in between. The CDR3 consists of 15 residues. CDR3 nucleotides: TGTGCCAGTCGCCTTAGCGAGAGCTCCTACAATGAGCAGTTCTTC. Its translation: CASRLSESSYNEQFF.

V gene TRBV25-1 combines with J gene TRBJ1-4; 7 nucleotides align to TRBD1. Germline CDR1 and CDR2: MGHDK and SYGVNS. The CDR3 totals 14 residues. V shed 6 bases, J shed 6 bases, and the junction held 7 bases outside the gene matches. This CDR3 reads CASRGAGGYEKLFF. Written as DNA, the CDR3 is TGTGCCAGCAGGGGTGCAGGGGGATATGAAAAACTGTTTTTT.

The rearrangement joins TRBV2 to TRBJ2-1, with a weak D call TRBD2 (5 bases). CDR3 length equals 14 residues. The germline V gene has CDR1 SNHLY and CDR2 FYNNEI. Deletions cut 2 bases from V and 9 bases from J, with 14 bases between. The CDR3 spells CASSETEGKLEQFF. The CDR3 DNA sequence: TGTGCCAGCAGTGAAACAGAGGGTAAACTTGAGCAGTTCTTC.

This clone was seen only a few times. The chain joins TRBV28 to TRBJ1-5; D not certain. The germline gives CDR1 MDHEN, CDR2 SYDVKM. The CDR3 is made up of 14 amino acids. Trimming took 3 bases from V and 0 from J, leaving 6 bases between them. The DNA of the CDR3 is TGTGCCAGCAGTTTTTCCGGTAGCAATCAGCCCCAGCATTTT. Encoded protein: CASSFSGSNQPQHF.

On this clone: Other nucleotide sequences from this sample produce the same CDR3. The chain combines TRBV7-4 with TRBJ2-7, with a tentative D call TRBD2 (5 bases). The CDR3 is 13 amino acids. Germline loops: CDR1 SGHVT, CDR2 SQSDAQ. V dropped 6 bases and J dropped 2 bases, with 11 bases sitting between them. The CDR3 DNA sequence: TGTGCCAGCAGATCTCCGCGGGCCTACGAGCAGTACGTC. Translated: CASRSPRAYEQYV.

This clone was recorded a few times. The genes are TRBV6-1 and TRBJ2-4; a weak D match, TRBD2 (5 bases). V lost 6 bases to trimming and J lost 6 bases, with 15 bases between them. From germline, CDR1 is MNHNS and CDR2 SASEGT. This CDR3 is built from 14 residues. The CDR3 protein is CASRSFRGINIQYF. DNA of the CDR3: TGTGCCAGCAGATCTTTTCGGGGAATAAACATTCAGTACTTC.

The chain joins TRBV28 to TRBJ2-6; D gene ambiguous. This CDR3 has 15 residues. Germline V gene data show CDR1 as MDHEN and CDR2 as SYDVKM. The V gene lost 5 bases and the J gene lost 2 bases, with 10 bases spanning the gap. For the CDR3, the DNA is TGTGCCAGCAGTCCCGACTGGGCTGGGGCCAACGTCCTGACTTTC. This gives the protein CASSPDWAGANVLTF.

This sequence joins TRBV11-2 and TRBJ2-1; 7 bases match TRBD2. Losses at the gene ends were 4 bases for V and 7 bases for J; bases not matched to a gene: 4. The CDR3 has 13 residues. Germline V gives CDR1 SGHAT, CDR2 FQNNGV. The CDR3 spells CASSWDYLNEQFF. The CDR3 nucleotides read TGTGCCAGCAGCTGGGACTATTTGAATGAGCAGTTCTTC.

The CDR3 reads CASSQDRAQPQHF. The CDR3 bases are TGCGCCAGCAGCCAAGACAGGGCTCAGCCCCAGCATTTT. V gene TRBV4-3 combines with J gene TRBJ1-5; possibly TRBD1 for D (5 bases). With 0 bases removed from V and 6 bases from J, the gap between germline ends came to 6 bases. The CDR3 extends over 13 amino acids. Germline CDR1 LGHNA, CDR2 YSLEER.

The CDR3 DNA reads TGTGCCAGCAGCTTAGGGGGGCTTACGAACACCGGGGAGCTGTTTTTT. Amino acid sequence: CASSLGGLTNTGELFF. V usage is TRBV11-3 and J usage is TRBJ2-2; tentative D call: TRBD1 (6 bases). The CDR3 covers 16 residues. The germline gives CDR1 SGHNT, CDR2 YENEEA. V lost 1 base and J 0 bases, leaving 9 bases between the germline ends.

The sample holds a few counts of this clone. This chain uses TRBV19 with TRBJ1-3; possible D gene TRBD1, 6 bases. V shed 5 bases and J shed 3 bases, with 11 bases lying between them. Germline V gene data show CDR1 as LNHDA and CDR2 as SQIVND (reference sequence). This CDR3 comprises 14 residues. The DNA for the CDR3 is TGTGCCAGTAGTCCCAGACAGGTTGGAAACACCATATATTTT. Translation gives CASSPRQVGNTIYF.

This clone was counted only a few times. The rearrangement links TRBV30 to TRBJ1-2; no reliable D call. The CDR3 covers 13 residues. V lost 4 bases and J lost 1, with 10 bases in between. From germline, CDR1 is GTSNPN and CDR2 SVGIG (reference sequence). In DNA form, the CDR3 reads TGTGCCTGGATTACCAGTGTTAACTATGGCTACACCTTC. It is translated as CAWITSVNYGYTF.

The chain employs TRBV2 and TRBJ2-1, with TRBD2 matching over 7 bases. This CDR3 comprises 11 residues. Germline-derived CDR1 and CDR2 are SNHLY and FYNNEI. V gave up 11 bases and J gave up 6 bases; unmatched junction bases: 4. CDR3 nucleotide sequence: TGTGCCGGGGGGGGTCTCAATGAGCAGTTCTTC. It is translated as CAGGGLNEQFF.

The table lists this clone with a count of one. The V gene is TRBV7-9, the J gene TRBJ1-2; the D is unclear. This CDR3 is built from 13 residues. The V end lost 5 bases, the J end lost 4 bases, and 11 bases lay between the germline ends. Germline V gives CDR1 SEHNR, CDR2 FQNEAQ (reference sequence). The CDR3 DNA follows: TGTGCCAGCAGCACAACAGCTACCTATGGCTACACCTTC. Residues: CASSTTATYGYTF.

Here the CDR3 DNA reads TGCGCCAGCAGCTCGGGGACTAGACAAGTCTATGGCTACACCTTC. Translation: CASSSGTRQVYGYTF. The rearrangement joins TRBV5-1 to TRBJ1-2; D perhaps matches TRBD1 (5 bases). The V end was cut by 3 bases, the J end by 4 bases, with 16 bases between. There are 15 residues in the CDR3. Germline V CDR1 and CDR2: SGHRS, YFSETQ.

The chain combines TRBV7-3 with TRBJ2-1, with a weak D call TRBD2 (6 bases). Germline lookup yields CDR1 SGHTA and CDR2 FQGTGA. CDR3 length: 13 residues. The V end lost 3 bases, the J end lost 9 bases, and 12 bases lay between the germline ends. Here the CDR3 reads CASSLGHSGEQFF. Here the CDR3 DNA reads TGTGCCAGCAGCTTGGGTCATAGCGGTGAGCAGTTCTTC.

The chain links TRBV7-2 to TRBJ1-1; D call uncertain. The CDR3 spans 15 residues. The V end was cut by 5 bases, the J end by 4 bases, with 17 bases between. In germline, CDR1 is SGHTA, CDR2 FQGNSA. CDR3 loop: CASSPVATAGTEAFF. The CDR3 nucleotides are TGTGCCAGCAGCCCGGTTGCAACGGCGGGCACTGAAGCTTTCTTT.

This clone was seen a few times. The chain is built from TRBV7-9 and TRBJ2-1; TRBD1 might be the D (6 bases). The V and J ends lost 3 bases and 5 bases respectively, with 11 bases between them. This CDR3 has 14 residues. CDR1 SEHNR and CDR2 FQNEAQ come from the germline V gene (reference sequence). The CDR3 here is CASSFKQGDNEQFF. The DNA for the CDR3 is TGTGCCAGCAGCTTTAAACAGGGAGACAATGAGCAGTTCTTC.

The chain combines TRBV11-2 with TRBJ2-1, with 10 positions matching TRBD2. The CDR3 is 18 amino acids. Germline V gene data show CDR1 as SGHAT and CDR2 as FQNNGV. V shed 1 base and J 0 bases; nucleotides not matched to a gene: 6. CDR3 in DNA: TGTGCCAGCAGCTTAGTGCTAGCGGGGGCGAGCTCCTACAATGAGCAGTTCTTC. Translated: CASSLVLAGASSYNEQFF. The full variable domain, in which reference TRBV11-2 and TRBJ2-1 provide the parts outside the CDR3, is EAGVAQSPRYKIIEKRQSVAFWCNPISGHATLYWYQQILGQGPKLLIQFQNNGVVDDSQLPKDRFSAERLKGVDSTLKIQPAKLEDSAVYLCASSLVLAGASSYNEQFFGPGTRLTVL.

This rearrangement joins TRBV28 to TRBJ2-7; a weak D match, TRBD1 (6 bases). The CDR3 sequence is 15 residues long. In germline, CDR1 is MDHEN, CDR2 SYDVKM. V dropped 3 bases and J dropped 0 bases, with 12 bases sitting between them. Here the CDR3 reads CASSFRGPPSYEQYV. The CDR3 DNA is TGTGCCAGCAGTTTCAGGGGTCCCCCCTCCTACGAGCAGTACGTC.